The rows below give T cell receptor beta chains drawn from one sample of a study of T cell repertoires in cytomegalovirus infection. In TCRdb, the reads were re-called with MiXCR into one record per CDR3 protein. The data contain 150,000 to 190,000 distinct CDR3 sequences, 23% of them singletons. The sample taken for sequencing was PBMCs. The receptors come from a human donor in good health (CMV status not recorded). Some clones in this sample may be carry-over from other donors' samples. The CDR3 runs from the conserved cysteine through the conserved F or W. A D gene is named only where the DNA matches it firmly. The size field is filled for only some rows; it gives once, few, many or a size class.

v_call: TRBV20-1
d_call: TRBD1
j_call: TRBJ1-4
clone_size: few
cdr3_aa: CSARRDRPREKLFF
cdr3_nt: TGCAGTGCTAGACGGGACAGGCCCAGGGAAAAACTGTTTTTT

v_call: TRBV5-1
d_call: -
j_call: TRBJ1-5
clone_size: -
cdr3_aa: CARKRGVGSGYNQPQHF
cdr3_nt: TGCGCCAGGAAGAGGGGTGTGGGTTCTGGCTACAATCAGCCCCAGCATTTT

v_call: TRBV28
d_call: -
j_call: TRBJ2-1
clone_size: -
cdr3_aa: CASSLGITALKTSSQFF
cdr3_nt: TGTGCCAGCAGTTTGGGTATAACGGCTCTCAAAACCAGCTCACAGTTCTTC

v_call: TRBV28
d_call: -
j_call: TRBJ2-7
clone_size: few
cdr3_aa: CASSPLGPSYEQYF
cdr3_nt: TGTGCCAGCAGCCCACTGGGGCCCTCCTACGAGCAGTACTTC

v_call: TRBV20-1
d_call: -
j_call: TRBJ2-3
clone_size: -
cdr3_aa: CSANDGVTVNTQYF
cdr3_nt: TGCAGTGCTAACGACGGGGTAACGGTAAATACGCAGTATTTT

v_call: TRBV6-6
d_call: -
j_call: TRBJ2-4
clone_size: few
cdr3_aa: CASSLRQANKNIQYF
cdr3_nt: TGTGCCAGCAGCCTAAGACAGGCCAACAAAAACATTCAGTACTTC

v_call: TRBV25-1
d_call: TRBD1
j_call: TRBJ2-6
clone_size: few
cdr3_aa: CASSAGQGLSGANVLTF
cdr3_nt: TGTGCCAGCAGTGCAGGACAGGGGCTCTCTGGGGCCAACGTCCTGACTTTC

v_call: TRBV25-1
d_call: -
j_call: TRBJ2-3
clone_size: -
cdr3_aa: CASSEIRGPSTDTQYF
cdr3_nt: TGTGCCAGCAGTGAAATTCGGGGGCCTAGCACAGATACGCAGTATTTT

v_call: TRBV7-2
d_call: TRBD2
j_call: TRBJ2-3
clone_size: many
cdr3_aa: CASSLDGGRASQQYF
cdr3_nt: TGTGCCAGCAGCTTAGACGGCGGGAGGGCCAGTCAACAGTATTTT

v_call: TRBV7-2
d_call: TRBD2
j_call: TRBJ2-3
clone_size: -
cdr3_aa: CASSLSAGAATDTQYF
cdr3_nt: TGTGCCAGCAGCTTATCAGCGGGGGCCGCCACAGATACGCAGTATTTT

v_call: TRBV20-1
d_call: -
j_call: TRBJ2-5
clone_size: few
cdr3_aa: CSARRGEAQETQYF
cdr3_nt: TGCAGTGCCCGACGAGGGGAAGCTCAGGAGACCCAGTACTTC

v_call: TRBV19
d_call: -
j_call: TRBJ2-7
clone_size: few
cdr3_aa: CASSIGTGMSEQYF
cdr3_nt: TGTGCCAGTAGTATAGGGACGGGGATGAGCGAGCAGTACTTC

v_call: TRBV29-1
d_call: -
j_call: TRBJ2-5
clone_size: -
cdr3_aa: CSVSAGAVGGRGETQYF
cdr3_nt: TGCAGCGTTAGTGCAGGGGCTGTCGGGGGGCGAGGAGAGACCCAGTACTTC

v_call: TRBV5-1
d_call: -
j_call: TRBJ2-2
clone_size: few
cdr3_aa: CASSWSDWEFTGELFF
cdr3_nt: TGCGCCAGCAGCTGGTCGGACTGGGAATTCACCGGGGAGCTGTTTTTT

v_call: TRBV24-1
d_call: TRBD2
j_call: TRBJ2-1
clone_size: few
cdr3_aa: CATSDFSGATGNEQFF
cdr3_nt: TGTGCCACCAGTGATTTTAGCGGGGCGACGGGAAATGAGCAGTTCTTC

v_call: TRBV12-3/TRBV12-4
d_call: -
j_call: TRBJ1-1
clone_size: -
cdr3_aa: CASSLGGLTEAFF
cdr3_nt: TGTGCCAGCAGTTTGGGGGGCCTCACTGAAGCTTTCTTT

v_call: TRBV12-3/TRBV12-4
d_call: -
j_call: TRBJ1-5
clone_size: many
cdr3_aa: CASSFYSNDQHF
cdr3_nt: TGTGCCAGCAGTTTCTACAGCAATGACCAGCATTTT

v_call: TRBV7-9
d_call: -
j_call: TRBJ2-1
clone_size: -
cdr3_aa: CASSKSLQGLGVEQFF
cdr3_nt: TGTGCCAGCAGCAAAAGTCTGCAGGGGTTGGGAGTTGAGCAGTTCTTC

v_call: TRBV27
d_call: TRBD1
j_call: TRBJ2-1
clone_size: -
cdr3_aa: CASREDTHRGDEQFF
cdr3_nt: TGTGCCAGCAGGGAAGACACCCACAGGGGCGATGAGCAGTTCTTC

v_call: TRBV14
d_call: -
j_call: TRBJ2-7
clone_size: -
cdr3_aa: CASSPDSIPSYEQYF
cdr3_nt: TGTGCCAGCAGCCCCGACAGTATCCCCTCCTACGAGCAGTACTTC

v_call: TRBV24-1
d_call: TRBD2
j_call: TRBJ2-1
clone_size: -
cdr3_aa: CATSDLGLAGGGPNEQFF
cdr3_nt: TGTGCCACCAGTGATTTAGGGCTAGCGGGAGGGGGGCCGAATGAGCAGTTCTTC

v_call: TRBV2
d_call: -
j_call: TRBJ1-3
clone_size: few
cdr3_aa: CARRGTNSGNTIYF
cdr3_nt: TGTGCCAGGCGCGGGACAAACTCTGGAAACACCATATATTTT

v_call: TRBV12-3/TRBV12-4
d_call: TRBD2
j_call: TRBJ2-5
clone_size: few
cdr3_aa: CASSFDPRLAGALGETQYF
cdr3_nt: TGTGCCAGCAGTTTTGACCCCCGACTAGCGGGGGCACTCGGGGAGACCCAGTACTTC

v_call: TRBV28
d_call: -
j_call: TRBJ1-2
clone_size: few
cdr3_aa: CASSTRDFYGYTF
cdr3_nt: TGTGCCAGCAGTACCAGGGATTTCTATGGCTACACCTTC

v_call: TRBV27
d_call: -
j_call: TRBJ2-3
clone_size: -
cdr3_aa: CASGGSRRGTDTQYF
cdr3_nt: TGTGCCAGCGGGGGCAGTCGGAGGGGGACAGATACGCAGTATTTT

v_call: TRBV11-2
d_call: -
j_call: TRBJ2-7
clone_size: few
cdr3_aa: CASSEGQSGEQYF
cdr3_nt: TGTGCCAGCAGCGAAGGACAGTCGGGTGAGCAGTACTTC

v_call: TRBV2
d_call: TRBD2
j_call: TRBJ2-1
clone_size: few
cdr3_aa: CASSSGSPYNEQFF
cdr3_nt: TGTGCCAGCAGTAGCGGGAGCCCCTACAATGAGCAGTTCTTC

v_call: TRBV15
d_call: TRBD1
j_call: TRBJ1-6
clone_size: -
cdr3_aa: CATSRDRASNSPLHF
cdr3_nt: TGTGCCACCAGCAGGGACAGGGCAAGTAATTCACCCCTCCACTTT

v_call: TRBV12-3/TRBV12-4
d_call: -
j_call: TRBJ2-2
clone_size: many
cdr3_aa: CASGPGQGRTTGELFF
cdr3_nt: TGTGCCAGCGGTCCGGGTCAAGGCAGGACCACCGGGGAGCTGTTTTTT

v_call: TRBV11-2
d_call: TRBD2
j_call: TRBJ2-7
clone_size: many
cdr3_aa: CASSLRTSLLAGKHEQYF
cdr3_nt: TGTGCCAGCAGCTTAAGGACGAGTTTGCTAGCGGGTAAACACGAGCAGTACTTC

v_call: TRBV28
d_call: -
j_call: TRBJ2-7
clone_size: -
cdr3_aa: CASLWYEQYF
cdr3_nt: TGTGCCAGTTTATGGTACGAGCAGTACTTC

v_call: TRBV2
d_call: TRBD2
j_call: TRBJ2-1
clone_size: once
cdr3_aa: CASRNAGTSYEQFF
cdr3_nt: TGTGCCAGCAGGAACGCCGGGACTAGTTACGAGCAGTTCTTC

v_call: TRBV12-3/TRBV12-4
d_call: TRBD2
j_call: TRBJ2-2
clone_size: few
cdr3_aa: CASSSLAGLNTGELFF
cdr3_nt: TGTGCCAGCAGCTCCCTAGCGGGCTTGAACACCGGGGAGCTGTTTTTT

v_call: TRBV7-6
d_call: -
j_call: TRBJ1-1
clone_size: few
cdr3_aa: CASSLGPTNTEAFF
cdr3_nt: TGTGCCAGCAGCTTAGGACCCACGAACACTGAAGCTTTCTTT

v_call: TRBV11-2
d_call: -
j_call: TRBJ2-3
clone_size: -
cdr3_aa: CASSQGATQYF
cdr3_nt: TGTGCCAGCAGCCAGGGAGCTACGCAGTATTTT

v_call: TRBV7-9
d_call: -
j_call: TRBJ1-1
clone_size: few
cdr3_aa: CASSLGGGDRNTEAFF
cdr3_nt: TGTGCCAGCAGCTTAGGTGGTGGTGACAGGAACACTGAAGCTTTCTTT

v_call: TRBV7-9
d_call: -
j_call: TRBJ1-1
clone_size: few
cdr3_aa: CASSLTGPNTEAFF
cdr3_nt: TGTGCCAGCAGCTTAACAGGCCCGAACACTGAAGCTTTCTTT

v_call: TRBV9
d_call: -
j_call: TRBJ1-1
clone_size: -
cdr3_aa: CASSVEGVDAFF
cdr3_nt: TGTGCCAGCAGCGTAGAGGGTGTGGATGCTTTCTTT

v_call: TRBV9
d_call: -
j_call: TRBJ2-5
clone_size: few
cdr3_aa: CASSVVGESTQYF
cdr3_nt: TGTGCCAGCAGCGTAGTCGGAGAGTCGACCCAGTACTTC

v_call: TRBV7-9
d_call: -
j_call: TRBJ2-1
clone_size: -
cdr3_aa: CASSPPGVADNNEQFF
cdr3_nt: TGTGCCAGCAGCCCCCCCGGGGTAGCGGATAACAATGAGCAGTTCTTC

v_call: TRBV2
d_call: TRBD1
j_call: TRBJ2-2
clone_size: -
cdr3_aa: CASGEGQTYTGELFF
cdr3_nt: TGTGCCAGCGGTGAGGGACAGACTTACACCGGGGAGCTGTTTTTT

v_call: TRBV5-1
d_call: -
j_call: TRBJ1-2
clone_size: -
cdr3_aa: CASSFIGGHGYTF
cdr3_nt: TGCGCCAGCAGCTTTATAGGGGGGCATGGCTACACCTTC

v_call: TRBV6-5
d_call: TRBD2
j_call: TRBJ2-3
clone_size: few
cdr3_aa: CASSYTSGRARDTQYF
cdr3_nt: TGTGCCAGCAGTTATACTAGCGGGAGGGCAAGAGATACGCAGTATTTT

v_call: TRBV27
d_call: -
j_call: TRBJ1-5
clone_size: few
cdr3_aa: CASSFVGNQPQHF
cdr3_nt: TGTGCCAGCAGTTTCGTTGGGAATCAGCCCCAGCATTTT

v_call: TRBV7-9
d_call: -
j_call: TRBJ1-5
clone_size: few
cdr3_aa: CASSSTASNQPQHF
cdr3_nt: TGTGCCAGCAGCTCGACAGCCAGCAATCAGCCCCAGCATTTT

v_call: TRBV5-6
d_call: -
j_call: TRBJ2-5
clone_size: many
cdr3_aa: CASSLDEETQYF
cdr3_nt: TGTGCCAGCAGCCTCGACGAGGAGACCCAGTACTTC

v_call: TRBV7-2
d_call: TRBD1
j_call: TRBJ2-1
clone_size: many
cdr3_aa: CASSLVGQGMHEQFF
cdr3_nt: TGTGCCAGCAGCTTAGTGGGACAGGGGATGCATGAGCAGTTCTTC